One T cell receptor (beta chain) is described in this entry. No antigen is known for it. The junction differs from germline at one of its ends, possibly a read error. Assay: immunoSEQ multiplex PCR; the TCRdb copy retains only in-frame clones and omits some. This table has 30,000 or so clones, 72% appearing once. Per germline, CDR1 SGHNT and CDR2 YENEEA. CDR3 size: 13 residues. Unexposed donor CD4+ T cells date from about 2010-2019, before the COVID-19 pandemic. The cells were cultured for 9 to 11 days before CD4+ T cells were isolated. The data originate from a study of CD4 T cells in relation to SARS-CoV-2 and coronaviruses.

This clonotype originated in a human donor in good health. The sequencing sample was made of CD4+ T cells from PBMCs, cultured in vitro. This chain links TRBV11-3 with TRBJ1-1; 7 nucleotides match TRBD1. This CDR3 is CASSLDRDTEAFF. The CDR3 DNA reads as TGTGCCAGCAGCCTAGACAGGGACACTGAAGCTTTCTTT.